A single T cell receptor beta chain is shown here with its context. Antigen: not known. The V and J ends lost 2 bases and 6 bases respectively, with 16 bases between them. This CDR3 spans 15 amino acids. Germline assignment: CDR1 LGHNA and CDR2 YNFKEQ. The data originate from a study of cytomegalovirus exposure and HLA in healthy donors. Whole-study findings and limits: A later look showed TCR association rates differing by HLA locus, highest for DRB1 and lowest for HLA-C. According to the study, 150 to 200 TCR beta chains were cytomegalovirus-associated. V- and J-gene trimming in TCR beta was tied to a missense DCLRE1C variant by an analysis performed later. Rare TCR sequences dominated, though some public TCRs recurred in many donors.

Both 60 Vbeta primers and 13 Jbeta primers went into the PCR. Data came from immunoSEQ multiplex PCR; TCRdb stores just in-frame clones and leaves some out. The table records under 200,000 clones, 68% of them present only once. The chain is built from TRBV4-2 and TRBJ1-1; perhaps TRBD1 as D (6 bases). This sequence originates from a woman aged 18-35 years in good health and CMV-seropositive. The material sequenced was PBMCs. CDR3 loop: CASSQQGQSNAEAFF. The CDR3 DNA sequence: TGTGCCAGCAGCCAACAGGGACAAAGTAACGCTGAAGCTTTCTTT.